The rows below give T cell receptor beta chains drawn from one sample of a study of cytomegalovirus exposure and HLA in healthy donors. Clones were sequenced by immunoSEQ multiplex PCR, and TCRdb holds only the in-frame ones, with some missing. The top ten clones hold 5.9% of a sample with under 100,000 clones, 60% to 85% of them seen once. The sample was PBMCs. These receptors all come from a man in his late teens or twenties in good health and CMV-seropositive. Both conserved end residues are part of each CDR3. The D gene is left open where the match is weak. Rows may omit the clone size; those that give it use once, few, many or a size class.

d_gene	j_gene	v_gene	len	abundance	CDR3nt	CDR3aa
.	TRBJ1-5	TRBV13	15	.	TGTGCCAGCAGCTTAGGTCCTAGTAGCAATCAGCCCCAGCATTTT	CASSLGPSSNQPQHF
.	TRBJ1-2	TRBV6-5	12	.	TGTGCCAGCAGTAACCCAGGGTCGGGCTACACCTTC	CASSNPGSGYTF
TRBD2	TRBJ2-1	TRBV18	15	.	TGTGCCAGCTCAACTAGCGGGAGGGACTACAATGAGCAGTTCTTC	CASSTSGRDYNEQFF
TRBD1	TRBJ2-2	TRBV6-4	14	.	TGTGCCAGCAGCCTACAGGGGGCTAGCGGGGAGCTGTTTTTT	CASSLQGASGELFF
.	TRBJ1-1	TRBV19	14	.	TGTGCCAGTAGTATAGTGGGACAGAACACTGAAGCTTTCTTT	CASSIVGQNTEAFF
.	TRBJ1-5	TRBV29-1	12	.	TGCAGCGTTGAGCGCCCCAATCAGCCCCAGCATTTT	CSVERPNQPQHF
.	TRBJ2-7	TRBV28	14	.	TGTGCCAGCGATCGGAGGGGGCACACCTACGAGCAGTACTTC	CASDRRGHTYEQYF
TRBD2	TRBJ2-7	TRBV19	15	.	TGTGCCAGTTCCCTCGGGACTAGTCTCTTCTCTGAGCAGTACTTC	CASSLGTSLFSEQYF
.	TRBJ2-1	TRBV28	14	few	TGTGCCAGCAGAGGGGGAGCGCCTCTTAATGAGCAGTTCTTC	CASRGGAPLNEQFF
.	TRBJ2-7	TRBV7-9	16	few	TGTGCCAGCAGCCCTCAGACAGGTCCTAGCTCCTACGAGCAGTACTTC	CASSPQTGPSSYEQYF
.	TRBJ2-7	TRBV5-1	13	.	TGCGCCAGTACCCTCAGTGGAGGGACCGAGCAGTACTTC	CASTLSGGTEQYF
TRBD1	TRBJ1-4	TRBV11-1	15	.	TGTGCCAGCAGCTTGGGACAGGGACCGAATGAAAAACTGTTTTTT	CASSLGQGPNEKLFF
.	TRBJ1-1	TRBV27	12	once	TGTGCCAGCAGTCTTCCGAACACTGAAGCTTTCTTT	CASSLPNTEAFF
.	TRBJ1-5	TRBV6-1	14	.	TGTGCCAGCACGGGGGGAACGATCAATCAGCCCCAGCATTTT	CASTGGTINQPQHF
TRBD1	TRBJ2-4	TRBV29-1	15	.	TGCAGCGTTGAAGGGGACAGGGAATCTAAAAACATTCAGTACTTC	CSVEGDRESKNIQYF
TRBD1	TRBJ1-1	TRBV4-1	14	.	TGCGCCAGCAGCCAAAGGGACAGGGGGCTCCGGGCTTTCTTT	CASSQRDRGLRAFF
.	TRBJ2-7	TRBV6-8	15	.	TGTGCCAGCAGTCATTCCCCACATACGCTCTACGAGCAGTACTTC	CASSHSPHTLYEQYF
.	TRBJ2-3	TRBV6-5	15	.	TGTGCCAGCAGGAGGACAGTGTCTAGCACAGATACGCAGTATTTT	CASRRTVSSTDTQYF
TRBD2	TRBJ2-1	TRBV4-1	13	.	TGCGCCTCGCGGGAGACTAGCGGCAATGAGCAGTTCTTC	CASRETSGNEQFF